The text below deals with one T cell receptor (beta chain). The missing CDR3 end, 3 residues past where the read stops, is filled in from the germline J gene. V dropped 0 bases and J dropped 3 bases, with 13 bases sitting between them. The CDR3 spans 15 residues. In germline, CDR1 is SGHDT, CDR2 YYEEEE. This specimen comes from a study of Tregs in tolerant kidney transplant recipients. Some clones are missing from TCRdb's copy, which holds only in-frame ones; the method was immunoSEQ multiplex PCR. The specimen's table records about 30,000 clones. The gene calls are TRBV5-6 and TRBJ2-7, with D perhaps matching TRBD1 (6 bases). The sequence derives from a human donor who received a combined kidney and bone marrow transplant. The sample here was CD8+ T cells from blood, taken before the transplant. The CDR3 is CASSLEPGQNYEQYF. CDR3 DNA, as far as it was read: TGTGCCAGCAGCTTGGAGCCGGGACAAAACTACGAG.